Described below is a single T cell receptor (beta chain) sequence and its context. This sample stems from a study of blood T cell repertoires in COVID-19. The overall study: PBMCs, B-cell-depleted T cells, or T cells provided the cDNA or gDNA that made up the material.

Original handling: By means of reference gene primer amplification, nucleated cell counts were estimated. TCRdb's copy holds only in-frame clones and misses some; the assay was immunoSEQ multiplex PCR. The V and J calls and the clone size are those of that table, but D and trimming were determined from the DNA. Of approximately 250,000 clones listed, about 89% are singletons. Looked up from germline, CDR1 is MGHRA and CDR2 is YSYEKL. The CDR3 extends over 16 amino acids. Trimming shortened V by 1 base and J by 8 bases, and 18 bases separated the two germline ends. The sequence was collected from a young woman who had recovered from COVID-19. The rearrangement uses TRBV4-1 and TRBJ2-1; D is uncertain. Sequenced input: PBMCs or T cells enriched from blood (not recorded which). CDR3 bases: TGCGCCAGCAGCCAAGGGGCCTCTGCCCCCTCGGATGAGCAGTTCTTC. The encoded protein is CASSQGASAPSDEQFF.